What follows describes a single T cell receptor (beta chain). Antigen: not known. The V end lost 0 bases, the J end lost 4 bases, and 7 bases lay between the germline ends. In germline, CDR1 is SGHRS, CDR2 YFSETQ. This CDR3 has 14 residues. This specimen comes from a study of cytomegalovirus exposure and HLA in healthy donors. The study's findings and limits: Reports indicate that TCR beta sequences accurately predicted the HLA-A and HLA-B alleles of most subjects. In vitro work confirmed that a few CMV-associated chains recognize CMV antigens.

PCR was performed using 60 Vbeta and 13 Jbeta primers. Using immunoSEQ multiplex PCR, the repertoire was profiled, and TCRdb retains in-frame clones only, with some absent. The sample yields around 91,000 clones, 55% to 75% seen once. This TCR came from a man aged 60 to 69 in good health and CMV-seronegative. Sequencing input: PBMCs. The chain couples TRBV5-1 to TRBJ2-2; D call uncertain. DNA for the CDR3: TGCGCCAGCAGCTTGGGGCCGGGCACCGGGGAGCTGTTTTTT. This encodes CASSLGPGTGELFF.